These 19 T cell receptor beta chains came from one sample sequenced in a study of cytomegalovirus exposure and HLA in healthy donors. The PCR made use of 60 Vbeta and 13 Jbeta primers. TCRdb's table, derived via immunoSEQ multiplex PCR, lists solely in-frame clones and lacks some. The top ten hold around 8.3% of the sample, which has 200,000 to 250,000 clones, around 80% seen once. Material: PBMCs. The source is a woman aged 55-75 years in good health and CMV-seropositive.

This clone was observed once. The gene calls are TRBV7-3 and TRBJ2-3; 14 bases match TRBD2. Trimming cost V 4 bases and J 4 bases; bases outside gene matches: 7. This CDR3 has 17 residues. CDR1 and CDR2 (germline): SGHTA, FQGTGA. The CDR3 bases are TGTGCCAGCAGCTCCCGGGGGACTAGCGGGAGCGCAGATACGCAGTATTTT. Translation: CASSSRGTSGSADTQYF. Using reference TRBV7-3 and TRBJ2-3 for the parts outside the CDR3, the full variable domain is GAGVSQTPSNKVTEKGKYVELRCDPISGHTALYWYRQSLGQGPEFLIYFQGTGAADDSGLPNDRFFAVRPEGSVSTLKIQRTERGDSAVYLCASSSRGTSGSADTQYFGPGTRLTVL.

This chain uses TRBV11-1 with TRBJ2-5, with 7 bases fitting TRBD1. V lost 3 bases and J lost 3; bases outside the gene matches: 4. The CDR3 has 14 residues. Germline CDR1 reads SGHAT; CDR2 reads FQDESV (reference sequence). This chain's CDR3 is CASSFDRAEETQYF. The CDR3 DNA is TGTGCCAGCAGCTTCGACAGGGCTGAAGAGACCCAGTACTTC.

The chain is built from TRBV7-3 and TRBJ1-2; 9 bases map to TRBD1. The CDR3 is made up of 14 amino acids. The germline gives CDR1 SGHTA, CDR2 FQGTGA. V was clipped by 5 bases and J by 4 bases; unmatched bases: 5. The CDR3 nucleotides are TGTGCCAGCAGCCCCACAGGGGGCGCCTATGGCTACACCTTC. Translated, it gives CASSPTGGAYGYTF. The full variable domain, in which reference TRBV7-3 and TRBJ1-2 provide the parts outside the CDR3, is GAGVSQTPSNKVTEKGKYVELRCDPISGHTALYWYRQSLGQGPEFLIYFQGTGAADDSGLPNDRFFAVRPEGSVSTLKIQRTERGDSAVYLCASSPTGGAYGYTFGSGTRLTVV.

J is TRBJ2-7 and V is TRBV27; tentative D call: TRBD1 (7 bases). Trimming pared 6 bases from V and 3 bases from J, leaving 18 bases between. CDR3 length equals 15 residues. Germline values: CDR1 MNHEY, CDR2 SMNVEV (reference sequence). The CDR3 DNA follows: TGTGCCAGCAGCTCCAGGGGGGAGCGGCACTACGAGCAGTACTTC. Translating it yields CASSSRGERHYEQYF.

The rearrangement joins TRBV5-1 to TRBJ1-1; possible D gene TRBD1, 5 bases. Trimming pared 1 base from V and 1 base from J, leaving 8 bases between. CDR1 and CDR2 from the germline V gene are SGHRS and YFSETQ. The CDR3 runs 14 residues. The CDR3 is CASSLSRGNTEAFF. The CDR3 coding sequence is TGCGCCAGCAGCTTGAGTAGGGGGAACACTGAAGCTTTCTTT.

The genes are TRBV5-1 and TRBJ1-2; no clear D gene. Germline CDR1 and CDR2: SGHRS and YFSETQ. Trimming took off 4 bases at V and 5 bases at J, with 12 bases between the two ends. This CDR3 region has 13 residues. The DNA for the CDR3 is TGCGCCAGCAGCACAACGGGTCCTTATGGCTACACCTTC. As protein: CASSTTGPYGYTF.

This chain's CDR3 is CASSYSNSVVEQFF. As DNA, the CDR3 is TGTGCCAGCAGTTACTCGAACTCCGTTGTGGAGCAGTTCTTC. The chain has TRBV6-6 and TRBJ2-1; no definite D call. The V gene lost 0 bases and the J gene lost 10 bases, with 13 bases spanning the gap. The CDR3 covers 14 residues. Germline V gene data show CDR1 as MNHNY and CDR2 as SVGAGI (reference sequence).

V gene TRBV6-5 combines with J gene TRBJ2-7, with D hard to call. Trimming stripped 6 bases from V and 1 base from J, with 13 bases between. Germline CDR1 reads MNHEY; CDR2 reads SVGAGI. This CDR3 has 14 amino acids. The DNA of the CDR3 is TGTGCCAGCAGCTCTCCATCCGAGTCCTACGAGCAGTACTTC. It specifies CASSSPSESYEQYF.

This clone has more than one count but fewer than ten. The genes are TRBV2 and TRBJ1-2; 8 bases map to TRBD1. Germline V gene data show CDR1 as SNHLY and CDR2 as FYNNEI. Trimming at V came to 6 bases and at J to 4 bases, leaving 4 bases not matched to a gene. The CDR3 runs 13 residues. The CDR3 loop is CASSDRGAYGYTF. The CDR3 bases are TGTGCCAGCAGCGACAGGGGAGCCTATGGCTACACCTTC.

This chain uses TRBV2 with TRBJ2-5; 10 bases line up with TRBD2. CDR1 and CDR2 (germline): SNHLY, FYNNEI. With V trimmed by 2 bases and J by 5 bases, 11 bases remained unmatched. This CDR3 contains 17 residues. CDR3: CASSEILAGAGYETQYF. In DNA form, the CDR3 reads TGTGCCAGCAGTGAAATTCTAGCGGGAGCGGGTTATGAGACCCAGTACTTC.

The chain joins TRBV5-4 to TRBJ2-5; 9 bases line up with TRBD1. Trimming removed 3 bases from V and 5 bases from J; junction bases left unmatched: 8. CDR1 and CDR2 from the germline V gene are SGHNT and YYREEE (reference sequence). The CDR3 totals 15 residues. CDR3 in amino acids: CASSSGTGRRETQYF. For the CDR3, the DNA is TGTGCCAGCAGCTCCGGGACAGGGCGAAGGGAGACCCAGTACTTC.

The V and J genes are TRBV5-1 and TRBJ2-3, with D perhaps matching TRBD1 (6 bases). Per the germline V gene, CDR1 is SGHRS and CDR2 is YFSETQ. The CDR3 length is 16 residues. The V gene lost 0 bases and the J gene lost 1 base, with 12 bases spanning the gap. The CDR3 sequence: CASSLAVTGGTDTQYF. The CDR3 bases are TGCGCCAGCAGCTTGGCGGTGACAGGCGGCACAGATACGCAGTATTTT.

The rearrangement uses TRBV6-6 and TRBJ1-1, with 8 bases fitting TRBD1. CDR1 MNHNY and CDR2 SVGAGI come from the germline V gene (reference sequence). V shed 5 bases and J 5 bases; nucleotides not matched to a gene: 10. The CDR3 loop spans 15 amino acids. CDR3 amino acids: CASSHGQGGATEAFF. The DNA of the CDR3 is TGTGCCAGCAGTCACGGACAGGGTGGTGCGACTGAAGCTTTCTTT.

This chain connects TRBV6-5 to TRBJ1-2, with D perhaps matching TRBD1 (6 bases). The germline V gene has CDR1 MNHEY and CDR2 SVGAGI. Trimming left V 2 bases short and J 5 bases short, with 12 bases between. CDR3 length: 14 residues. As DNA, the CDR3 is TGTGCCAGCAGTTACCAGGGCAGGGGATATGGCTACACCTTC. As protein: CASSYQGRGYGYTF.

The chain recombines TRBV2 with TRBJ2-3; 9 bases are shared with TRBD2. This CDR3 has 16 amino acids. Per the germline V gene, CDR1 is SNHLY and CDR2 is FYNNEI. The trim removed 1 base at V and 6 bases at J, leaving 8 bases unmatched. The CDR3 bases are TGTGCCAGCAGTGAAGGCGCGGGAGGGCCCTCGGATACGCAGTATTTT. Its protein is CASSEGAGGPSDTQYF.

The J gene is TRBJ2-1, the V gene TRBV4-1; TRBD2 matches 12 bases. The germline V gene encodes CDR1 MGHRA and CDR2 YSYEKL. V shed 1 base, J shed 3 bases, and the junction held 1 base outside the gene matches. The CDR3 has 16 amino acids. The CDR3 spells CASSQGTSGNYNEQFF. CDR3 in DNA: TGCGCCAGCAGCCAAGGGACTAGCGGGAACTACAATGAGCAGTTCTTC.

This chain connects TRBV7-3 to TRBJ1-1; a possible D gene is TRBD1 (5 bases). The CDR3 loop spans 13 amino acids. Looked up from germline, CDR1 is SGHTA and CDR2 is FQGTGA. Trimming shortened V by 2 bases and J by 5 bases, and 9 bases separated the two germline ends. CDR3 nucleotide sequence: TGTGCCAGCAGCTTACCGGGGGGGACTGAAGCTTTCTTT. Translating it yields CASSLPGGTEAFF. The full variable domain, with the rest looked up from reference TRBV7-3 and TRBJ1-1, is GAGVSQTPSNKVTEKGKYVELRCDPISGHTALYWYRQSLGQGPEFLIYFQGTGAADDSGLPNDRFFAVRPEGSVSTLKIQRTERGDSAVYLCASSLPGGTEAFFGQGTRLTVV.

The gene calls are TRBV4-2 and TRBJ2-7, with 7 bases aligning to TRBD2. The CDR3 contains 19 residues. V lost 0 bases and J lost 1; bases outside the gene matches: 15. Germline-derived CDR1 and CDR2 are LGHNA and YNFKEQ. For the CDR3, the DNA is TGTGCCAGCAGCCAAGATCCCGTGGGGTCCGGGACTAAATCCTACGAGCAGTACTTC. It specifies CASSQDPVGSGTKSYEQYF.

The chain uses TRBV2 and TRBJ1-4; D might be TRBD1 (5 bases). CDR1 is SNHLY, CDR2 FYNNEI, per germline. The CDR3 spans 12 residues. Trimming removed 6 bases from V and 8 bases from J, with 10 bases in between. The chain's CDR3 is CASRTAKEKLFF. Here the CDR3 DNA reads TGTGCCAGCAGGACAGCCAAGGAAAAACTGTTTTTT.